A single sample gave rise to the 3 T cell receptor beta chains below, sequenced in a study of CD8 T cells in Susac syndrome (dated by TCRdb to 2018 to 2020). Receptor amplification or capture employed the immunoSEQ multiplex PCR assay. RNA was extracted using the RNeasy kit, and roughly 0.45 to 1 microgram was reverse transcribed with random hexamers. TCRdb reanalyzed the raw reads on its own, using fastp at Q25 for trimming and MiXCR for clone calling, and kept in-frame beta chains. Entries that share a CDR3 protein sequence are merged under the most common genes and DNA. The sample table lists about 140,000 distinct CDR3 sequences, 85% to 95% of them with a count of one. Of the sample, roughly 0.29% is held by the ten largest clones. The material sequenced was CD8+ T cells from PBMCs. These receptors were taken from a human donor in good health.

The chain is built from TRBV7-2 and TRBJ2-1; no reliable D call. V was shortened by 3 bases and J by 4 bases, with 7 bases between the two germline ends. The V gene's germline CDR1 is SGHTA and CDR2 FQGNSA. The CDR3 loop spans 13 amino acids. The CDR3 loop is CASSLPRYNEQFF. CDR3 DNA: TGTGCCAGCAGCTTGCCTAGATACAATGAGCAGTTCTTC.

CDR3 loop: CASSGEGTEAFF. CDR3 DNA sequence: TGTGCCAGCAGTGGGGAGGGGACTGAAGCTTTCTTT. The V call is TRBV13, the J call TRBJ1-1; perhaps TRBD1 as D (5 bases). There are 12 residues in the CDR3. Trimming pared 6 bases from V and 5 bases from J, leaving 10 bases between. Germline V CDR1 and CDR2: PRHDT, FYEKMQ (reference sequence).

This chain joins TRBV6-4 and TRBJ2-1; D not resolved. The germline CDR1 and CDR2 sequences are MRHNA and SNTAGT. The CDR3 spans 16 residues. Trimming cost V 2 bases and J 3 bases, with 14 bases left between them. CDR3 nucleotides: TGTGCCAGCAGTGACGGTAGTGGGATACACTACAATGAGCAGTTCTTC. Protein: CASSDGSGIHYNEQFF.